This TCR beta chain was documented in a study of blood T cell repertoires in COVID-19. Study processing details: Nucleated cell number was recorded as an estimate derived from reference gene primer amplification. Using immunoSEQ multiplex PCR, the repertoire was profiled, and TCRdb retains in-frame clones only, with some absent. V and J calls and clone size follow that table, whereas D and trimming were derived from the DNA. Here the sample spans about 160,000 clones, under 90% being singletons. After removal of 1 base from V and 2 bases from J, the junction contained 9 bases not matched to a gene. This CDR3 comprises 18 residues. Germline V lookup: CDR1 SGHTA, CDR2 FQGTGA. Each participant's cohort was designated according to participant-reported clinical history.

This rearrangement joins TRBV7-3 to TRBJ2-2; 8 bases align to TRBD2. Material: PBMCs or T cells enriched from blood (not recorded which). This clonotype originated in a man aged 55 to 70 who had recovered from COVID-19. CDR3 DNA: TGTGCCAGCAGCTTAAGCCCGAGGCGGGGGGTAAACACCGGGGAGCTGTTTTTT. Encoded protein: CASSLSPRRGVNTGELFF.